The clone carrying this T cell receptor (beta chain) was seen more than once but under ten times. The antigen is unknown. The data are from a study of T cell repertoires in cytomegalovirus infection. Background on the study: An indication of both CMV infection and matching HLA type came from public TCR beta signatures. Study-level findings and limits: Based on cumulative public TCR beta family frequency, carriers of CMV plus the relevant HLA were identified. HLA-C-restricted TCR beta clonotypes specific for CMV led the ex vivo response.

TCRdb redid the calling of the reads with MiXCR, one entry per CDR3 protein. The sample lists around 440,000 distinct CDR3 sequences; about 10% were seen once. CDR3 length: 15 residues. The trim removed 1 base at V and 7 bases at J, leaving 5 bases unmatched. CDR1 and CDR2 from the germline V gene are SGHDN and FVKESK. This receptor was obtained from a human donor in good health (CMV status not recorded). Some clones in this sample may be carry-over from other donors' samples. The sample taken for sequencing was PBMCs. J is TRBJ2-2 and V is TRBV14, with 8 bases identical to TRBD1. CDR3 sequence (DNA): TGTGCCAGCAGCCAAGGCGCAGGGGGCAACGGGGAGCTGTTTTTT. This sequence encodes CASSQGAGGNGELFF. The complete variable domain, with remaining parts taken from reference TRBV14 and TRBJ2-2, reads EAGVTQFPSHSVIEKGQTVTLRCDPISGHDNLYWYRRVMGKEIKFLLHFVKESKQDESGMPNNRFLAERTGGTYSTLKVQPAELEDSGVYFCASSQGAGGNGELFFGEGSRLTVL.